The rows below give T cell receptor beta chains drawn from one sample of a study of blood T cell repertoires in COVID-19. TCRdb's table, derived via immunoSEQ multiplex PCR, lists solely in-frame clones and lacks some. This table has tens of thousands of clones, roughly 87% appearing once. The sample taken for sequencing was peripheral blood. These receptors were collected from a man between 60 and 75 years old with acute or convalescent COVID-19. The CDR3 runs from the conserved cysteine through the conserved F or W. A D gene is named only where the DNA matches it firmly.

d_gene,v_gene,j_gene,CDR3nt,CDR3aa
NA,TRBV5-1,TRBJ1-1,TGCGCCAGCAGCCCGACTAGGGGGAACACTGAAGCTTTCTTT,CASSPTRGNTEAFF
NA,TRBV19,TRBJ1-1,TGTGCCAGTAGTATCGGAGACGCGGGCACTGAAGCTTTCTTT,CASSIGDAGTEAFF
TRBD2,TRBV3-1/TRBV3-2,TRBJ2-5,TGTGCCAGCAGCCAAGGTCTAGCGGGGGGGCCGGAGACCCAGTACTTC,CASSQGLAGGPETQYF
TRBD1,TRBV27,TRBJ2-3,TGTGCCAGCAGCTTTAGGGCAGGGGGTCGCACAGATACGCAGTATTTT,CASSFRAGGRTDTQYF
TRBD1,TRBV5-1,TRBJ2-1,TGCGCCAGCAGCCCGGGACAGCACAATGAGCAGTTCTTC,CASSPGQHNEQFF
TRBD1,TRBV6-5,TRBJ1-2,TGTGCCAGCAGTTACTCACGAGCGGACAGGATCTATGGCTACACCTTC,CASSYSRADRIYGYTF
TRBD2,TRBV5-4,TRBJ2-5,TGTGCCAGCAGCTTGATGGGGGGGGGAGAGACCCAGTACTTC,CASSLMGGGETQYF
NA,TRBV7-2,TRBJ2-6,TGTGCCAGCAGCTTTTCCAGGGATAGAGCTGGGGCCAACGTCCTGACTTTC,CASSFSRDRAGANVLTF
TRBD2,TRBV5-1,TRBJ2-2,TGCGCCAGCAGCTTGGACGGGAGGGCCTCGACCGGGGAGCTGTTTTTT,CASSLDGRASTGELFF
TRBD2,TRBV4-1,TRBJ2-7,TGCGCCAGCAGCCCTACTAGCGGGGGCTCCTACGAGCAGTACTTC,CASSPTSGGSYEQYF
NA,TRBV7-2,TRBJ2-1,TGTGCCAGCAGCTTATTCGGGTACAATGAGCAGTTCTTC,CASSLFGYNEQFF
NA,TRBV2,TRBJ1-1,TGTGCCAGCAGGTACAGGTTAGACACTGAAGCTTTCTTT,CASRYRLDTEAFF
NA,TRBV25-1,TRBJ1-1,TGTGCCAGCAGTGGGCCCGGACAGTCCCCTGAAGCTTTCTTT,CASSGPGQSPEAFF
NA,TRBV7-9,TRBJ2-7,TGTGCCAGCAGCTTAGGGGTGACTAGCTACGAGCAGTACTTC,CASSLGVTSYEQYF